This is a list of T cell receptor beta chains from one sample in a study of cytotoxic CD8 clonotypes in ibrutinib-treated CLL. Only in-frame clones appear in the TCRdb table, and some are missing; sequencing was by immunoSEQ multiplex PCR. This table has around 310,000 clones, more than 65% appearing once. The specimen comprised PBMCs, sampled before ibrutinib treatment. The receptor source for this set is a human donor with chronic lymphocytic leukemia. The CDR3 runs from the conserved cysteine through the conserved F or W. The D gene is left open where the match is weak. Clone size is not always given. Where it is, it says once, few, many or a class for expanded clones.

CDR3 protein,CDR3 DNA,D gene,clone size,J gene,V gene
CASSVRTGGNEQFF,TGTGCCAGCAGCGTAAGGACAGGGGGAAATGAGCAGTTCTTC,TRBD1,-,TRBJ2-1,TRBV9
CASSFLQGANIQYF,TGCGCCAGCAGCTTCCTGCAGGGGGCCAACATTCAGTACTTC,TRBD1,-,TRBJ2-4,TRBV5-1
CASSLILAARRSSYNEQFF,TGTGCCAGCAGCTTGATACTAGCGGCCCGTAGGAGCTCCTACAATGAGCAGTTCTTC,TRBD2,-,TRBJ2-1,TRBV7-2
CASRLTGVTEAFF,TGTGCCAGTAGACTTACAGGGGTTACTGAAGCTTTCTTT,TRBD1,-,TRBJ1-1,TRBV19
CASSGLAASSYNEQFF,TGTGCCAGCAGCGGGCTAGCGGCGAGCTCCTACAATGAGCAGTTCTTC,TRBD2,-,TRBJ2-1,TRBV7-9
CASSLILAGTDTQYF,TGTGCCAGCAGTTTAATACTAGCGGGCACAGATACGCAGTATTTT,TRBD2,-,TRBJ2-3,TRBV27
CASSPDIRQGVYYGYTF,TGTGCCAGCTCACCAGATATCAGACAGGGGGTCTACTATGGCTACACCTTC,TRBD1,-,TRBJ1-2,TRBV18
CASSQTGQWVAELFF,TGCGCCAGCAGCCAAACAGGGCAGTGGGTCGCGGAGCTGTTTTTT,-,-,TRBJ2-2,TRBV4-3
CASSYTPWNQPQHF,TGTGCCAGCAGTTATACCCCCTGGAATCAGCCCCAGCATTTT,-,-,TRBJ1-5,TRBV6-5
CSVAFGTSGIQQYF,TGCAGCGTTGCCTTTGGGACTAGCGGGATTCAGCAGTACTTC,TRBD2,-,TRBJ2-7,TRBV29-1
CASSVGGLPGGTDTQYF,TGTGCCAGCAGCGTAGGGGGCCTTCCGGGGGGCACAGATACGCAGTATTTT,-,-,TRBJ2-3,TRBV9
CASTLDRPQPQHF,TGTGCCAGCACCCTGGACAGGCCTCAGCCCCAGCATTTT,TRBD1,-,TRBJ1-5,TRBV2
CAWSRDIWEPQHF,TGTGCCTGGAGTAGGGACATCTGGGAGCCCCAGCATTTT,-,once,TRBJ1-5,TRBV30
CASSLDPTGRSEAFF,TGTGCCAGCAGCTTGGACCCGACAGGGCGTTCTGAAGCTTTCTTT,TRBD1,-,TRBJ1-1,TRBV5-4
CASSPGLAGGELFF,TGTGCCAGCAGCCCGGGACTAGCGGGCGGGGAGCTGTTTTTT,TRBD2,-,TRBJ2-2,TRBV11-2
CASSDAVNTGELFF,TGTGCCAGCAGTGACGCAGTGAACACCGGGGAGCTGTTTTTT,-,few,TRBJ2-2,TRBV6-4
CASSLGALPGNTIYF,TGTGCCAGCAGCTTAGGCGCTTTACCTGGAAACACCATATATTTT,-,few,TRBJ1-3,TRBV7-2
CSASVTEAFF,TGCAGTGCTAGCGTCACTGAAGCTTTCTTT,-,once,TRBJ1-1,TRBV20-1
CAISDTSLSYNEQFF,TGTGCCATCAGTGATACTAGCTTATCCTACAATGAGCAGTTCTTC,-,-,TRBJ2-1,TRBV10-3
CASSHHDVPSEQYF,TGCGCCAGCAGCCACCACGACGTCCCGAGCGAGCAGTACTTC,-,-,TRBJ2-7,TRBV4-3
CASSPPADQETQYF,TGTGCCAGCAGCCCGCCGGCAGATCAAGAGACCCAGTACTTC,-,-,TRBJ2-5,TRBV11-3
CASGAVQSYEQYF,TGCGCCAGCGGGGCCGTACAATCCTACGAGCAGTACTTC,-,-,TRBJ2-7,TRBV4-1
CASSPRLAGNYEQYF,TGTGCCAGCAGCCCGCGACTAGCGGGGAACTACGAGCAGTACTTC,TRBD2,-,TRBJ2-7,TRBV7-2
CASSPGTGLNEQFF,TGTGCCAGCAGCCCCGGGACAGGACTCAATGAACAGTTCTTC,TRBD1,once,TRBJ2-1,TRBV11-2
CASSLSTRRDMNTIYF,TGCGCCAGCAGCTTATCTACGCGCAGGGATATGAACACCATATATTTT,-,-,TRBJ1-3,TRBV5-1
CASSHRETQYF,TGTGCCAGCAGCCATAGGGAGACCCAGTACTTC,-,-,TRBJ2-5,TRBV7-6